Below are 5 T cell receptor beta chains sequenced from a single sample in a study of blood T cell repertoires in COVID-19. Some clones are missing from TCRdb's copy, which holds only in-frame ones; the method was immunoSEQ multiplex PCR. The table lists tens of thousands of clones, approximately 83% of them singletons. The source material was peripheral blood. The receptors were gathered from a man aged 55 to 69 with acute or convalescent COVID-19.

With respect to this clone: The sample has other DNA sequences that encode this CDR3 too. The chain uses TRBV21-1 and TRBJ2-7; the D call in the table, TRBD2, was not verified against the DNA. TRBV21-1 is a recognized pseudogene. The CDR3 sequence is 14 residues long. The CDR3 sequence: CASSKWGGIYEQYF. The CDR3 bases are TGTGCCAGCAGCAAGTGGGGGGGTATTTACGAGCAGTACTTC.

The J gene is TRBJ1-2, the V gene TRBV19; D is possibly TRBD1 (6 bases). The germline gives CDR1 LNHDA, CDR2 SQIVND (reference sequence). V lost 6 bases and J 7 bases, leaving 27 bases between the germline ends. The CDR3 has 17 residues. The CDR3 loop is CASRGPNNRDGLTGYTF. The CDR3 DNA reads as TGTGCCAGTAGGGGGCCGAATAACAGGGATGGGCTAACTGGCTACACCTTC.

The chain combines TRBV11-3 with TRBJ1-1; D is uncertain. Deletions cut 1 base from V and 6 bases from J, with 9 bases between. In germline, CDR1 is SGHNT, CDR2 YENEEA. CDR3 length equals 13 residues. CDR3 amino acids: CASSLVPLSEAFF. CDR3 DNA sequence: TGTGCCAGCAGCTTAGTCCCCCTTTCTGAAGCTTTCTTT.

The chain employs TRBV10-3 and TRBJ1-3, with 10 positions matching TRBD1. Looked up from germline, CDR1 is ENHRY and CDR2 is SYGVKD. J gave up 0 bases and V 0 bases, and 2 bases lay outside the gene matches. This CDR3 is built from 17 residues. Here the CDR3 DNA reads TGTGCCATCAGTGAGTCGGGGACAGGGGCCTCTGGAAACACCATATATTTT. As protein: CAISESGTGASGNTIYF.

This clone has only a few counts. The V gene is TRBV7-6, the J gene TRBJ2-2; 9 bases match TRBD1. V lost 4 bases, J lost 4 bases, and 4 bases stayed unmatched. Per germline, CDR1 SGHVS and CDR2 FNYEAQ. CDR3 size: 15 residues. CDR3 protein: CASSSTGGTTGELFF. CDR3 nucleotide sequence: TGTGCCAGCAGCTCGACAGGGGGGACCACCGGGGAGCTGTTTTTT.